This T cell receptor beta chain was found in a study of blood T cell repertoires in COVID-19. As for the study in general: PBMCs, B-cell-depleted T cells, or T cells provided the cDNA or gDNA that made up the material.

Only in-frame clones appear in the TCRdb table, and some are missing; sequencing was by immunoSEQ multiplex PCR. This sample has 70,000 to 80,000 clones; around 85% occur once, and the top ten carry approximately 35%. The count of this clone is one. The sample consisted of peripheral blood. The receptor comes from an elderly woman with active or convalescent COVID-19.

The CDR3 DNA follows: TGTGCCAGCAGCCCGTCGGGGACAGGCTCCTACGAGCAGTACTTC. Translated, it gives CASSPSGTGSYEQYF. The chain links TRBV9 to TRBJ2-7, with 8 nucleotides matching TRBD1. Germline V gene data show CDR1 as SGDLS and CDR2 as YYNGEE. Germline trimming cut 4 bases from V and 0 bases from J; bases unmatched to any gene: 6. The CDR3 covers 15 residues.